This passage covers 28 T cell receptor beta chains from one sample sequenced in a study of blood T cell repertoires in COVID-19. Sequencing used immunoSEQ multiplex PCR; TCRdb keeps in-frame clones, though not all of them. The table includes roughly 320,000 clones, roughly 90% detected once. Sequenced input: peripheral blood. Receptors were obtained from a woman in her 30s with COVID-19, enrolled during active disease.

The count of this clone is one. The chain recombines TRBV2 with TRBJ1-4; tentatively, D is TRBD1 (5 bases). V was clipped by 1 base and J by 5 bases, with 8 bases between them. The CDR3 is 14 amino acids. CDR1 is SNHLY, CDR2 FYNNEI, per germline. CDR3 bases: TGTGCCAGCAGTGAAGACAGGTACAATGAAAAACTGTTTTTT. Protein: CASSEDRYNEKLFF.

The CDR3 protein is CASSQNPGGTYGYTF. The DNA for the CDR3 is TGCGCCAGCAGCCAGAATCCCGGCGGGACGTATGGCTACACCTTC. The V gene is TRBV4-1, the J gene TRBJ1-2, with D possibly matching TRBD1 (5 bases). Germline-derived CDR1 and CDR2 are MGHRA and YSYEKL. The CDR3 covers 15 residues. Trimming left V 3 bases short and J 5 bases short, with 16 bases between.

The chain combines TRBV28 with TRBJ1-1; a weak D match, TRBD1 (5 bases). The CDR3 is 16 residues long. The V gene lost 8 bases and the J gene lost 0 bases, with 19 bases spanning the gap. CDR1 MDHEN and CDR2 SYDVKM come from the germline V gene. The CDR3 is CASLLGGGMMNTEAFF. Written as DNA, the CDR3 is TGTGCCAGCCTCCTCGGGGGAGGGATGATGAACACTGAAGCTTTCTTT.

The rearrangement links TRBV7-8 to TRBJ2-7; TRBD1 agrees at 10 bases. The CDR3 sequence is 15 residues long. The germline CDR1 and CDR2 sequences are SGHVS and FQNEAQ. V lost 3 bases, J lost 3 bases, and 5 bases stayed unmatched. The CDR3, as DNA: TGTGCCAGCAGCTTCCGGGACAGGGGTGACTACGAGCAGTACGTC. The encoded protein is CASSFRDRGDYEQYV.

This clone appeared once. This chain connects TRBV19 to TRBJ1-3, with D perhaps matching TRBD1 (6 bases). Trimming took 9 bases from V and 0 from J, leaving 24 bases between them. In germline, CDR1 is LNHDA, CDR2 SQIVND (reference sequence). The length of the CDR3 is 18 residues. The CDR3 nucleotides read TGTGCCAGCCGAACGCCTTATACTACAGGGATCTCTGGAAACACCATATATTTT. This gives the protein CASRTPYTTGISGNTIYF.

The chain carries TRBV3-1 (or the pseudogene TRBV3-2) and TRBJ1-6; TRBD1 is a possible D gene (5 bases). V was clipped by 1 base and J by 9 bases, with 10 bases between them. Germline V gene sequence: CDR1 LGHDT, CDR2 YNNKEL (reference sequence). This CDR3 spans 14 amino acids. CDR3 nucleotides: TGTGCCAGCAGCCAAGGGTCAGGGTCTTCACCCCTCCACTTT. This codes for CASSQGSGSSPLHF.

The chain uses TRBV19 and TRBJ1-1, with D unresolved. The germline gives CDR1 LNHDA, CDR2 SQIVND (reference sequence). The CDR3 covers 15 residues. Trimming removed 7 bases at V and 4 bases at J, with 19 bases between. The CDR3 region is CASIAPSDGTTEAFF. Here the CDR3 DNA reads TGTGCCAGTATCGCCCCCTCTGATGGCACCACTGAAGCTTTCTTT.

The CDR3: CAATTGLGYTF. The CDR3 DNA sequence: TGTGCCGCAACGACAGGGCTAGGCTACACCTTC. The genes are TRBV11-2 and TRBJ1-2; 7 bases match TRBD1. The CDR3 is 11 amino acids. The trim removed 11 bases at V and 8 bases at J, leaving 8 bases unmatched. Looked up from germline, CDR1 is SGHAT and CDR2 is FQNNGV.

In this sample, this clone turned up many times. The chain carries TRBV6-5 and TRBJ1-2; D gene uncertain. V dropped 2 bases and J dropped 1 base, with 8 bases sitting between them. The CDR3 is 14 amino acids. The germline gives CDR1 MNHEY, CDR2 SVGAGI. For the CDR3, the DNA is TGTGCCAGCAGTTACGGCGAGGATAACTATGGCTACACCTTC. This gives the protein CASSYGEDNYGYTF.

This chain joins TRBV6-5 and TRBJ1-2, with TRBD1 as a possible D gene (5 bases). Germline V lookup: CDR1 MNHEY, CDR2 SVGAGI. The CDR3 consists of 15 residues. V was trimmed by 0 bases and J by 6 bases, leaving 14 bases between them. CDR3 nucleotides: TGTGCCAGCAGTTACTCAAGCGGGGACCGGGATGGCTACACCTTC. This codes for CASSYSSGDRDGYTF.

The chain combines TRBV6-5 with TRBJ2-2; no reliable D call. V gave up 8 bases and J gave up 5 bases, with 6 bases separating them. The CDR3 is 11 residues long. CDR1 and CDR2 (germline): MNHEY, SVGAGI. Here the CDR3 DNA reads TGTGCCAGCTACGGTACCGGGGAGCTGTTTTTT. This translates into CASYGTGELFF.

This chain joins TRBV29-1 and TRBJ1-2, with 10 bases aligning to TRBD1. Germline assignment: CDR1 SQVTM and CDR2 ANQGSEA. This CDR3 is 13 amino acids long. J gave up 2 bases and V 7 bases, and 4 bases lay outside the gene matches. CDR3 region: CSGETGGNYGYTF. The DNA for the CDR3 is TGCAGCGGGGAGACAGGGGGCAACTATGGCTACACCTTC.

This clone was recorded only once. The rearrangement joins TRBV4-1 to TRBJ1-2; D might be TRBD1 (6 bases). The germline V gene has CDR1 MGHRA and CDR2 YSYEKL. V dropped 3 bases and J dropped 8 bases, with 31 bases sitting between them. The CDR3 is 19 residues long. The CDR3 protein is CASSHLPGSTGNRMGGYTF. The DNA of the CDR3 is TGCGCCAGCAGCCACCTCCCAGGCTCTACAGGGAATCGTATGGGAGGCTACACCTTC.

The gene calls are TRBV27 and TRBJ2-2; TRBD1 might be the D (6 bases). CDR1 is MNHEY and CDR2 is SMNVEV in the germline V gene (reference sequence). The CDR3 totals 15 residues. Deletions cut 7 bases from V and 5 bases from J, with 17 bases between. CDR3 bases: TGTGCCAGCAAAATCTCTTCAGGGGTAACCGGGGAGCTGTTTTTT. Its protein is CASKISSGVTGELFF.

CDR3 sequence reads: CASRTEGKTQYF. The DNA of the CDR3 is TGCGCCAGCCGGACAGAGGGGAAGACCCAGTACTTC. This chain uses TRBV10-2 with TRBJ2-5, with D tentatively TRBD1 (6 bases). The CDR3 consists of 12 residues. Germline V gene lookup returns CDR1 WSHSY and CDR2 SAAADI. Trimming removed 8 bases at V and 6 bases at J, with 13 bases between.

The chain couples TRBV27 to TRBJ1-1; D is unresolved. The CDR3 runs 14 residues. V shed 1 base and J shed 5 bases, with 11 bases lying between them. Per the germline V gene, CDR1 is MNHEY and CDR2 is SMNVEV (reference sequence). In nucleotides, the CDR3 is TGTGCCAGCAGTTTATTTGACCGGCGGACTGAAGCTTTCTTT. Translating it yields CASSLFDRRTEAFF.

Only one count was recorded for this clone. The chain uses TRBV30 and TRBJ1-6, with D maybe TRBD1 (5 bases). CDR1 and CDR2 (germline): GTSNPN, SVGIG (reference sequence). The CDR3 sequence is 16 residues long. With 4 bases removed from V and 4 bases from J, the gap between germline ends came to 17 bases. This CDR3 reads CAWIVDRRGYNSPLHF. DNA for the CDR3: TGTGCCTGGATAGTGGATCGGAGGGGATATAATTCACCCCTCCACTTT.

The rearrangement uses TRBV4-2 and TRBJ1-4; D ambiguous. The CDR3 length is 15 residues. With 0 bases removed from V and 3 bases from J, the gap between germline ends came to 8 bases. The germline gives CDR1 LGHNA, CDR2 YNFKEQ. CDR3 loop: CASSQDPSSNEKLFF. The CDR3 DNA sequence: TGTGCCAGCAGCCAAGATCCGTCTTCTAATGAAAAACTGTTTTTT.

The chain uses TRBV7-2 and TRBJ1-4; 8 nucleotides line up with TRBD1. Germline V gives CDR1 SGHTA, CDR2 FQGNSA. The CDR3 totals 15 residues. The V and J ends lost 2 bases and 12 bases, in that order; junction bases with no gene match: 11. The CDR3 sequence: CASSLYGQGAGELFF. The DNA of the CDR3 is TGTGCCAGCAGCTTATACGGGCAGGGGGCGGGTGAACTGTTTTTT.

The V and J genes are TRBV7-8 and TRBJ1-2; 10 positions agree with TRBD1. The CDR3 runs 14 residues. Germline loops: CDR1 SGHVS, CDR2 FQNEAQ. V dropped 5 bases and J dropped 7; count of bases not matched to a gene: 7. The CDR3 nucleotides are TGTGCCAGCAGCGCAGGACAGGGGGGACGTGGCTACACCTTC. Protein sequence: CASSAGQGGRGYTF.

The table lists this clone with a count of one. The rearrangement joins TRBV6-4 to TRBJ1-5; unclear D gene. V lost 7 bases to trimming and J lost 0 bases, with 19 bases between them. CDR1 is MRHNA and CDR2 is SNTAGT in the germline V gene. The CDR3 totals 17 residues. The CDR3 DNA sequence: TGTGCCAGCACCGCTACTAGAGGGCGGGGTAGCAATCAGCCCCAGCATTTT. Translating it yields CASTATRGRGSNQPQHF.

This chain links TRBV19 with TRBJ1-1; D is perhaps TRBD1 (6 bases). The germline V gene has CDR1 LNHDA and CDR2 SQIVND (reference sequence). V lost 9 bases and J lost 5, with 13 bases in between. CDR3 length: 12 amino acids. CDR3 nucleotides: TGTGCCAGCCTACAGGGAGGGACTGAAGCTTTCTTT. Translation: CASLQGGTEAFF.

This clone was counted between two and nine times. The CDR3 region has the DNA TGCGCCAGCAGTCAATCACGCAACGGCACTGAAGCTTTCTTT. Residues: CASSQSRNGTEAFF. The chain joins TRBV23-1 to TRBJ1-1, with D hard to call. TRBV23-1 is an ORF, with its function uncertain. With 0 bases removed from V and 4 bases from J, the gap between germline ends came to 9 bases. The CDR3 runs to 14 residues.

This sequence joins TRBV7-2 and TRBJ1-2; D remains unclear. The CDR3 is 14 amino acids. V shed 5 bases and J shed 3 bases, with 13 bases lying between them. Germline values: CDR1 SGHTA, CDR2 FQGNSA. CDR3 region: CASSANAGDYGYTF. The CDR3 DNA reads TGTGCCAGCAGCGCCAATGCGGGAGACTATGGCTACACCTTC.

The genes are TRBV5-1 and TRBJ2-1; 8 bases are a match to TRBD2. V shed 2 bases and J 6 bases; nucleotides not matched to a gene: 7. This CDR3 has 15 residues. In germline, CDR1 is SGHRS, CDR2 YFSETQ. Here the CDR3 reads CASSFQAGGVNEQFF. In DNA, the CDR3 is TGCGCCAGCAGCTTCCAGGCGGGGGGCGTCAATGAGCAGTTCTTC.

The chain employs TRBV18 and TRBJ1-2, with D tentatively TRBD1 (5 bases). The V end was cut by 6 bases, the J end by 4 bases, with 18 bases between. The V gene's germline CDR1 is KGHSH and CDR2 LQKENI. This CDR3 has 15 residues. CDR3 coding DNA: TGTGCCAGCTCCATGAGAGGAGGGGATATCTATGGCTACACCTTC. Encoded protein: CASSMRGGDIYGYTF.

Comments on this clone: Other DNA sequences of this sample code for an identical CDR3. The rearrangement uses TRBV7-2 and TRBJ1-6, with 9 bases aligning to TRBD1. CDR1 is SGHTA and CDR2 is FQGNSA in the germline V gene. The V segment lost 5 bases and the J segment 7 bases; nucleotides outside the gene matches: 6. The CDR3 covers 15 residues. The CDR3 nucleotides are TGTGCCAGCAGCCTACAGGGGGCGGGGAATTCACCCCTCCACTTT. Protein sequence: CASSLQGAGNSPLHF.

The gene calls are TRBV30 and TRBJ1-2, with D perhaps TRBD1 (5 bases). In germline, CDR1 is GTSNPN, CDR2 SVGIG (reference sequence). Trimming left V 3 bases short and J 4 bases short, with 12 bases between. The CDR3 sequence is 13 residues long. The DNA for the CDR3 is TGTGCCTGGAGGACGGGGGACGGCTATGGCTACACCTTC. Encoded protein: CAWRTGDGYGYTF.